This TCR beta chain was obtained from a study of glioma-infiltrating T cells. This CDR3 region has 14 residues. The germline CDR1 and CDR2 sequences are MGHRA and YSYEKL. The V end lost 5 bases, the J end lost 3 bases, and 14 bases lay between the germline ends. Remarks on this clonotype: This may be a read error: a much more frequent sequence differs by one nucleotide.

TCR alpha and beta CDR3 regions were amplified from RNA using iRepertoire nested multiplex PCR. Using its own MiXCR run on the multiplex PCR reads, TCRdb lists one record per CDR3 protein. The table lists around 190,000 distinct CDR3 sequences, roughly 32% of them singletons. The chain employs TRBV4-1 and TRBJ2-7, with D perhaps given as TRBD1 or TRBD2 (5 bases each). The sequence was collected from a human donor with low-grade glioma or glioblastoma, undergoing nonglioma brain surgery, or in good health (not recorded which). The sample taken for sequencing was glioma tissue, nonneoplastic brain tissue, or PBMCs (not recorded which). The CDR3 coding sequence is TGCGCCAGCAGCTCCGGGACCGAGGACTACGAGCAGTACTTC. This translates into CASSSGTEDYEQYF.